This is a list of T cell receptor beta chains from one sample in a study of cytomegalovirus exposure and HLA in healthy donors. Using immunoSEQ multiplex PCR, the repertoire was profiled, and TCRdb retains in-frame clones only, with some absent. The sample has around 99,000 clones, about 80% seen once. Input material: PBMCs. The receptors here all came from a man aged 30 to 39 in good health and CMV-seropositive. Each CDR3 is given with its conserved first and last residue.

TRBJ1-2 TRBV27 14 CASTKTGIPSGYTF
TRBJ1-3 TRBV11-3 14 CASSLGGPGNTIYF
TRBJ2-1 TRBV7-3 16 CASSPRVDRGFNEQFF
TRBJ1-1 TRBV27 16 CASSKLPGDRRTEAFF
TRBJ2-3 TRBV7-2 20 CASSSASGAGTSGGPDTQYF
TRBJ1-1 TRBV19 16 CASSGVRGQGLTEAFF
TRBJ2-3 TRBV7-3 18 CASSLGVAGALGTDTQYF
TRBJ2-3 TRBV5-6 15 CASSLRLQGADTQYF
TRBJ2-1 TRBV4-1 19 CASSHTGQGTGRNRHEQFF
TRBJ1-1 TRBV5-1 15 CASSGMDRGVTEAFF
TRBJ1-6 TRBV19 15 CASSSSGTTNSPLHF
TRBJ2-2 TRBV7-8 15 CASSLLGQGAGELFF
TRBJ1-5 TRBV19 17 CASSARDSLFYNQPQHF
TRBJ1-5 TRBV5-1 15 CASSLVGRDDQPQHF
TRBJ2-7 TRBV11-2 13 CASSLDRAYEQYF
TRBJ1-1 TRBV5-6 15 CASSLVGEGNTEAFF
TRBJ1-1 TRBV18 14 CASSPTGVNTEAFF
TRBJ1-4 TRBV6-1 15 CASSAGTAQNEKLFF
TRBJ1-2 TRBV19 16 CASSTDSGGTNYGYTF
TRBJ1-1 TRBV7-8 17 CASRQRAGGRMNTEAFF
TRBJ1-1 TRBV7-9 16 CSSSQGQGLVNTEAFF
TRBJ1-4 TRBV2 13 CASRGEWNEKLFF
TRBJ1-1 TRBV19 13 CASRGQGDTEAFF